This record looks at one T cell receptor beta chain sequence and its context. The antigen is unknown. These data come from a study of cytomegalovirus exposure and HLA in healthy donors. The junction had 4 bases not matched to a gene; V was cut back by 2 bases and J by 2 bases. CDR3 length equals 15 residues. Looked up from germline, CDR1 is SGHVS and CDR2 is FNYEAQ. Whole-study findings and limits: For TCR beta chains, V- and J-gene trimming was later linked to a missense DCLRE1C variant. Within the data, a cluster of highly shared sequence variants was likely a sequencing artifact. The classifier, whose performance was assessed in both the original and validation cohorts, reportedly diagnosed cytomegalovirus status with high specificity and sensitivity.

The study ran its PCR with 60 Vbeta and 13 Jbeta primers. Assay used: immunoSEQ multiplex PCR; TCRdb lists only in-frame clones, some missing. This table holds about 190,000 clones, over 70% found once. The receptor was derived from a woman in her twenties or thirties in good health and CMV-seropositive. V usage is TRBV7-6 and J usage is TRBJ1-1; 8 bases fit TRBD1. The source material was PBMCs. Here the CDR3 reads CASSLRPGGNTEAFF. The CDR3 DNA is TGTGCCAGCAGCTTAAGGCCAGGGGGCAACACTGAAGCTTTCTTT.